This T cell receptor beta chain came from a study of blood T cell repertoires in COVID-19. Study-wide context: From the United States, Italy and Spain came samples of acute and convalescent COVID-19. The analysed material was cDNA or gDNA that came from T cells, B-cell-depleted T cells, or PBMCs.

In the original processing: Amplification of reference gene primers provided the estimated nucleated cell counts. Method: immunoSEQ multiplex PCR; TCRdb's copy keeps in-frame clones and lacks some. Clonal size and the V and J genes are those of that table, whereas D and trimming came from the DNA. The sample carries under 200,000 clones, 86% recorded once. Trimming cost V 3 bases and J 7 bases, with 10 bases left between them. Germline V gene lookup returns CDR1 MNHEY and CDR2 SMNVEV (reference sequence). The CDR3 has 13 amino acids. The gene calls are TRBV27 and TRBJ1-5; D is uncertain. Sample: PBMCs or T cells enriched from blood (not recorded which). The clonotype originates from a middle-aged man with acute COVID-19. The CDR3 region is CASSFRSWQPQHF. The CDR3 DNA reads TGTGCCAGCAGTTTCCGGAGTTGGCAGCCCCAGCATTTT.